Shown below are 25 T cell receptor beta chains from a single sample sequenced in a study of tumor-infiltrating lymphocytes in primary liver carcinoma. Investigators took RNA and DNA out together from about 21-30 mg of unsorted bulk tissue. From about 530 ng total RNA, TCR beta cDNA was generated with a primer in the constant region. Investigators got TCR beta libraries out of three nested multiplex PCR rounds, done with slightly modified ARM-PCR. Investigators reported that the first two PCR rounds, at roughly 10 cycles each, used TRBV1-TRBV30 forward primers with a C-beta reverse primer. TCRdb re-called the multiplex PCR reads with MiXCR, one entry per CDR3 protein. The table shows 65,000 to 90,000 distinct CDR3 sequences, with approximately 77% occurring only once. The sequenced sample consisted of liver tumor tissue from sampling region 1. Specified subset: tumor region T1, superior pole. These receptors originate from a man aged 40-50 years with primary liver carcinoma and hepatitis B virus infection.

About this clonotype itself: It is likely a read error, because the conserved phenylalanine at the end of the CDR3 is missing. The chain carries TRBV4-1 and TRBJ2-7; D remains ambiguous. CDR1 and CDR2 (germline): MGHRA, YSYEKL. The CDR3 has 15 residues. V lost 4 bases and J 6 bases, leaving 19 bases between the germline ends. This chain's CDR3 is CASSRDLASTSEQYL. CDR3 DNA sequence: TGCGCCAGCAGCCGGGATTTAGCATCCACATCCGAGCAGTACCTT.

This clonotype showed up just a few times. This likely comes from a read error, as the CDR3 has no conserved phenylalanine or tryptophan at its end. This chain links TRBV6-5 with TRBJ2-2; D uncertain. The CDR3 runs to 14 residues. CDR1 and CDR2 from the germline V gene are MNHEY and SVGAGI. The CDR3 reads CASSHSRDTGELFS. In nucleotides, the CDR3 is TGTGCCAGCAGTCACTCTCGGGACACCGGGGAGCTGTTTTCT.

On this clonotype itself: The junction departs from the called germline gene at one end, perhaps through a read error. The CDR3 coding sequence is TGTGCTAGCAGCTTAGAGGCGGGAGGAGGCACAAATACGCAGTATTTT. Amino acids: CASSLEAGGGTNTQYF. The V and J genes are TRBV7-9 and TRBJ2-3, with 8 positions matching TRBD2. The CDR3 spans 16 residues. CDR1 and CDR2 (germline): SEHNR, FQNEAQ (reference sequence). The full variable domain, its missing parts supplied by reference TRBV7-9 and TRBJ2-3, is DTGVSQNPRHKITKRGQNVTFRCDPISEHNRLYWYRQTLGQGPEFLTYFQNEAQLEKSRLLSDRFSAERPKGSFSTLEIQRTEQGDSAMYLCASSLEAGGGTNTQYFGPGTRLTVL.

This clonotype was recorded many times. The CDR3: CASSSSDSGLAGGPGNEQFF. The CDR3 DNA reads TGCGCCAGCAGCTCCTCAGACAGCGGACTAGCGGGAGGGCCGGGAAATGAGCAGTTCTTC. The rearrangement links TRBV4-1 to TRBJ2-1; 15 positions match TRBD2. Germline values: CDR1 MGHRA, CDR2 YSYEKL. V was pared by 5 bases and J by 7 bases, with 18 bases of the junction left unmatched. The CDR3 consists of 20 residues.

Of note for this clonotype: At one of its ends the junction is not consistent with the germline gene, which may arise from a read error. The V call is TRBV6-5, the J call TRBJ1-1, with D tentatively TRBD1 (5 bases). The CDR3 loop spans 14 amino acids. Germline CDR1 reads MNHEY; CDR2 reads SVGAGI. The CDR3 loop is CASRPAGPNTEAFF. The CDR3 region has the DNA TGTGCCAGCAGACCGGCAGGGCCGAACACTGAAGCTTTCTTC.

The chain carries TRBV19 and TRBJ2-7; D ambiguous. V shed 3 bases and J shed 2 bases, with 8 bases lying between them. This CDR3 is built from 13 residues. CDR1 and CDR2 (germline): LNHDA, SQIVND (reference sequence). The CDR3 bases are TGTGCCAGTAGTATTGGACCCCCCTACGAGCAGTACTTC. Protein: CASSIGPPYEQYF.

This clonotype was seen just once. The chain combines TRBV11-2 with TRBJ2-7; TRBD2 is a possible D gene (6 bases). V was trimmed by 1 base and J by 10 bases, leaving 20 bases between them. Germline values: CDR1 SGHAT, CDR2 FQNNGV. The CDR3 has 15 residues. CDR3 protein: CASSLVAVVSLEQYF. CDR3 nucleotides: TGTGCCAGCAGCTTAGTAGCGGTAGTCAGTCTCGAACAGTACTTC.

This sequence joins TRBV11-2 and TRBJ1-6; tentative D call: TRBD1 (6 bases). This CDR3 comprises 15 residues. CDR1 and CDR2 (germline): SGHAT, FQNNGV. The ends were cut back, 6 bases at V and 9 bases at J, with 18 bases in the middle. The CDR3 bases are TGTGCCAGCAGGGAAGACGGGGGCAGGTCTTCACCCCTCCACTTT. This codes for CASREDGGRSSPLHF.

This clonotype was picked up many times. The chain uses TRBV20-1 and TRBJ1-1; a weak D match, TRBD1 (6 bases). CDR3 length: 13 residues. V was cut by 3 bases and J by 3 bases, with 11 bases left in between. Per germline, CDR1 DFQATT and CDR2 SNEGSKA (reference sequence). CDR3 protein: CSASLPGDTEAFF. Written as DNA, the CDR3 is TGCAGTGCTAGTCTGCCAGGGGACACTGAAGCTTTCTTT.

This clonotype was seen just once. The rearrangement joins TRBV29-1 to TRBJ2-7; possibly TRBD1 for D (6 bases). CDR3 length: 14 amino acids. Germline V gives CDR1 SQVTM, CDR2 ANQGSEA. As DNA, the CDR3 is TGCATCGTCCAAGGCCTCCAGGGGCCTGACGAGCAGTACTTC. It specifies CIVQGLQGPDEQYF.

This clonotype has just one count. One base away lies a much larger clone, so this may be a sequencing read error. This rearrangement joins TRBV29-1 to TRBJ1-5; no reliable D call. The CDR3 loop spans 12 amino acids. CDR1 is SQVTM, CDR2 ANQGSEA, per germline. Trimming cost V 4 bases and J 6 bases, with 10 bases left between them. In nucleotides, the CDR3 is TGCAGCGTTGGGATGGTTGGTCAGCCCCAGCATTTT. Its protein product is CSVGMVGQPQHF.

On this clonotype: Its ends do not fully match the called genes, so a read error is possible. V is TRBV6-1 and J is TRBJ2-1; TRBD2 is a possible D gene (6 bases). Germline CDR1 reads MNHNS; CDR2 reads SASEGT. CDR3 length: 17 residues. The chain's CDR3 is CDSSGGSWAGKVNEQFF. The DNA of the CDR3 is TGTGACAGCAGTGGGGGGTCGTGGGCGGGAAAGGTGAATGAGCAGTTCTTC.

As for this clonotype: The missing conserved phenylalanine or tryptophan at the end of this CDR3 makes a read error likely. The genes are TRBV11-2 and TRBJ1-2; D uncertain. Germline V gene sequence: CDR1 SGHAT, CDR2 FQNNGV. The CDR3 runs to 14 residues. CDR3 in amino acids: CASREMVTTYGYTS. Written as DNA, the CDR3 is TGTGCCAGTAGAGAGATGGTCACCACCTATGGTTACACCTCC.

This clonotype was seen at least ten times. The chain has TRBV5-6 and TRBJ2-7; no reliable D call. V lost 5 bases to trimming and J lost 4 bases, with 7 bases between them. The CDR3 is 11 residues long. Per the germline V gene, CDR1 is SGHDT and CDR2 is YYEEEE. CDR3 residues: CASRRQYEQYF. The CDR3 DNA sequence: TGTGCCAGCAGGAGACAATACGAGCAGTACTTC. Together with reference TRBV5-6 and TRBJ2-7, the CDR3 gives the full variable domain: DAGVTQSPTHLIKTRGQQVTLRCSPKSGHDTVSWYQQALGQGPQFIFQYYEEEERQRGNFPDRFSGHQFPNYSSELNVNALLLGDSALYLCASRRQYEQYFGPGTRLTVT.

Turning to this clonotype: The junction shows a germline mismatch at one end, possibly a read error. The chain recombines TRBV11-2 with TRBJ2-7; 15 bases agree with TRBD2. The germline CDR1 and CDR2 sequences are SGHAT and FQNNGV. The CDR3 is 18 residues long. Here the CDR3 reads CASSMSVGLAGGGYEQYF. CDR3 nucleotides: TGCGCCAGCAGCATGTCCGTTGGACTAGCGGGAGGGGGGTACGAGCAATACTTC.

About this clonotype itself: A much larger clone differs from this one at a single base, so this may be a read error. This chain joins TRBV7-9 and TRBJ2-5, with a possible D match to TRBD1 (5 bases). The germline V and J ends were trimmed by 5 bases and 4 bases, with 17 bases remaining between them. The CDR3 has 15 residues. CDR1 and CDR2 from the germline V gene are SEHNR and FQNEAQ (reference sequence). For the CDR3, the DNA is TGTGCCAGCAGCCTTCGCCAGGGTAGTAGAGAGACCCAGTACTTC. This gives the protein CASSLRQGSRETQYF.

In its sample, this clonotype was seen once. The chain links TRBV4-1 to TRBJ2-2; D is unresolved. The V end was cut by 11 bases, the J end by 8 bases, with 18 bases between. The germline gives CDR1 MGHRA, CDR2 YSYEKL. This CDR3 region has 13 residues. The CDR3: CAGNQASEGELFF. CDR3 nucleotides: TGCGCCGGCAACCAAGCTTCCGAGGGGGAGCTGTTTTTT.

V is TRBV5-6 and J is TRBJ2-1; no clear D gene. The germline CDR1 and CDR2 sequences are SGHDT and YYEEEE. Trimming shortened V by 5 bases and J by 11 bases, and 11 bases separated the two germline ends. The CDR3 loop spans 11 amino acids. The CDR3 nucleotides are TGTGCCAGCAGTTTGATGGGGAAGCAGTTCTTC. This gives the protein CASSLMGKQFF.

DNA of the CDR3: TGTGCCAGGTGTTTAGGACGGTCGAATACTGAAGCTTTCTTT. Amino acid sequence: CARCLGRSNTEAFF. The chain uses TRBV12-3 or TRBV12-4 and TRBJ1-1; D is unclear. The CDR3 is made up of 14 amino acids. Trimming took 9 bases from V and 5 from J, leaving 19 bases between them.

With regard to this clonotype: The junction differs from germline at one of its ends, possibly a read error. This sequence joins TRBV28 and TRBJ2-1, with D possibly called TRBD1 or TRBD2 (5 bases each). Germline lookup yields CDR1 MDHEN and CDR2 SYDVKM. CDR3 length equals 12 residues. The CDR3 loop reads CASKLGGGEQFF. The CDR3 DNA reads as TGTGCTAGCAAGCTCGGTGGGGGTGAGCAGTTCTTC.

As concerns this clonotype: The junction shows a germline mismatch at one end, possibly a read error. The chain's CDR3 is CGVGRAGTDTHYF. DNA of the CDR3: TGCGGCGTTGGAAGGGCGGGCACAGATACGCACTATTTT. The chain employs TRBV29-1 and TRBJ2-3; tentative D call: TRBD2 (5 bases). The CDR3 has 13 residues. Germline CDR1 SQVTM, CDR2 ANQGSEA.

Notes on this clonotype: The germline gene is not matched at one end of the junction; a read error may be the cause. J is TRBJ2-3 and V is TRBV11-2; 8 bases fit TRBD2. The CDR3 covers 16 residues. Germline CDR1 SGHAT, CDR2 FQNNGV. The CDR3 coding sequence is TGTGCCAGCAGCTTAGAAGGGACTAGTGACACAGGTACGCAGTATTTT. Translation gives CASSLEGTSDTGTQYF. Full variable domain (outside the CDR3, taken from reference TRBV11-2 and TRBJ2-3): EAGVAQSPRYKIIEKRQSVAFWCNPISGHATLYWYQQILGQGPKLLIQFQNNGVVDDSQLPKDRFSAERLKGVDSTLKIQPAKLEDSAVYLCASSLEGTSDTGTQYFGPGTRLTVL.

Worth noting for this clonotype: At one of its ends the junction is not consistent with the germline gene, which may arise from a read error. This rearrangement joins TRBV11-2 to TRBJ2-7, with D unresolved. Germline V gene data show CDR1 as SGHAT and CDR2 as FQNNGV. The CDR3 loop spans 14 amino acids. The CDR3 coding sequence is TGTGTCAGCAGCTTGACCGGCGGAGCCTACGAGCAGAACTTC. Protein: CVSSLTGGAYEQNF.

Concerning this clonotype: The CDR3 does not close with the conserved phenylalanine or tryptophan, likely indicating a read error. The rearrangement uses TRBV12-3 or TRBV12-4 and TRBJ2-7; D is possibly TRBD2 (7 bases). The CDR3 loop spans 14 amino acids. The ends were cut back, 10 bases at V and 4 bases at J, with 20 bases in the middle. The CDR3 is CATKWTRGRYEQYI. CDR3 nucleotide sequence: TGTGCCACCAAATGGACTAGGGGGAGGTACGAGCAGTACATC.

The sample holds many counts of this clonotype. The CDR3 loop reads CASSPSSTTLTDTQYF. The CDR3 bases are TGTGCCAGCAGTCCCTCCTCGACCACCCTCACAGATACGCAGTATTTT. The chain couples TRBV6-2 or TRBV6-3 to TRBJ2-3; D gene unclear. The CDR3 is made up of 16 amino acids. Germline V CDR1 and CDR2: MNHEY, SVGEGT. Trimming took off 5 bases at V and 2 bases at J, with 17 bases between the two ends.